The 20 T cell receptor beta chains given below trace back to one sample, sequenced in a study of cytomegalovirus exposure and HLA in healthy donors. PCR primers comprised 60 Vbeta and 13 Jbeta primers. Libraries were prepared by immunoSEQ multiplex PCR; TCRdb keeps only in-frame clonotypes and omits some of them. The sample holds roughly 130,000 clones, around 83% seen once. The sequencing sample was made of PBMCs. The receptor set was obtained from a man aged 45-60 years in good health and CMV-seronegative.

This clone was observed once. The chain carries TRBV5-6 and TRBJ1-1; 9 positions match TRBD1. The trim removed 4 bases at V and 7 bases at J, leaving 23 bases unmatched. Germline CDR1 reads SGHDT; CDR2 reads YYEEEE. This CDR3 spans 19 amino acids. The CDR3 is CASSTPTPSYITGGGEAFF. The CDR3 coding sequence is TGTGCCAGCAGCACCCCCACCCCCTCCTACATAACAGGGGGCGGTGAAGCTTTCTTT.

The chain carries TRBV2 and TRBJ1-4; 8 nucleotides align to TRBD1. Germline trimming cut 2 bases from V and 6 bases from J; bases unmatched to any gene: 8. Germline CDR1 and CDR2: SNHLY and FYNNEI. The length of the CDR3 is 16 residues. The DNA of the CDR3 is TGTGCCAGCAGTGAAAGTCTGGGACAGGCATATGAAAAACTGTTTTTT. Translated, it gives CASSESLGQAYEKLFF.

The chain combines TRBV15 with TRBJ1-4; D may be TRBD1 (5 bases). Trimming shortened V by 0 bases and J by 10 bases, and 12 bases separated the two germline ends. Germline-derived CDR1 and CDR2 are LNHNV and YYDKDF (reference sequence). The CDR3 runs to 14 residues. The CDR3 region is CATSRETDPGKLFF. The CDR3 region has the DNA TGTGCCACCAGCAGAGAGACAGACCCGGGAAAACTGTTTTTT.

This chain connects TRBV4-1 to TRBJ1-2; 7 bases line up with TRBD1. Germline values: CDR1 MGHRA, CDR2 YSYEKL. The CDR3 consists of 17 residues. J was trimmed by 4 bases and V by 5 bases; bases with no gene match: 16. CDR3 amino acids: CASSSQPGQRGLYGYTF. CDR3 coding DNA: TGCGCCAGCAGCTCCCAACCGGGACAGAGGGGCCTCTATGGCTACACCTTC.

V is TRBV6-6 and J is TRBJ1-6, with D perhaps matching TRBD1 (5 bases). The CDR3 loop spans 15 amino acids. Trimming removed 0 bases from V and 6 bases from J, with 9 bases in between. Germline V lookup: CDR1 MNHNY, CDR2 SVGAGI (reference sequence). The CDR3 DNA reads TGTGCCAGCAGTTACTCGACTGGGGCTAATTCACCCCTCCACTTT. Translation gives CASSYSTGANSPLHF.

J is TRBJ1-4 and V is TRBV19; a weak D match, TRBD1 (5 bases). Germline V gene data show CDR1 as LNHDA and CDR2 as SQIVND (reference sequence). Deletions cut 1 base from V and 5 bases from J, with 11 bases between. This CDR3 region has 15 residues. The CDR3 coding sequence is TGTGCCAGTAGTATAGTTGGGGCCCAAAATGAAAAACTGTTTTTT. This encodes CASSIVGAQNEKLFF.

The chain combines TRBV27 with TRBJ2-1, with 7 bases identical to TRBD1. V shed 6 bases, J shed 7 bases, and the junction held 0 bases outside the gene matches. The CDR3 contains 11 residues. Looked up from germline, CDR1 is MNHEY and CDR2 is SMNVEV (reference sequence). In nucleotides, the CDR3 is TGTGCCAGCAGCAGGGGGAATGAGCAGTTCTTC. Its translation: CASSRGNEQFF.

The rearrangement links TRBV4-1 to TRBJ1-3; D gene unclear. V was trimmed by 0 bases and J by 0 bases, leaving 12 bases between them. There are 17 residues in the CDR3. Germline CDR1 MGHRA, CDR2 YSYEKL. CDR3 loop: CASSQDQYLSSGNTIYF. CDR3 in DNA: TGCGCCAGCAGCCAAGACCAATACTTAAGCTCTGGAAACACCATATATTTT.

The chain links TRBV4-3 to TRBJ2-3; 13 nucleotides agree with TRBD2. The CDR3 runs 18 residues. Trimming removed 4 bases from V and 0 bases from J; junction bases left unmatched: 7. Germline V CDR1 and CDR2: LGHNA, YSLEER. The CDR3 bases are TGCGCCAGCAGCCGCTCCGGACTAGCGGGGGCTAGCACAGATACGCAGTATTTT. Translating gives CASSRSGLAGASTDTQYF.

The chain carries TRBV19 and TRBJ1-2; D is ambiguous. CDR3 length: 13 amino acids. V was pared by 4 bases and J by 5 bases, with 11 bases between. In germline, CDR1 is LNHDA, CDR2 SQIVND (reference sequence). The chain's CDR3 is CASSNPGRYGYTF. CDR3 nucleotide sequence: TGTGCCAGTAGTAACCCGGGGAGGTATGGCTACACCTTC.

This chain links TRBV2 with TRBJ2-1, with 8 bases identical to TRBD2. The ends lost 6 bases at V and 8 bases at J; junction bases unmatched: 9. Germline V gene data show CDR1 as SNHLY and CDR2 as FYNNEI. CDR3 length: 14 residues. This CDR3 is CASRGGLAGYEQFF. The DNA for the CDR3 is TGTGCCAGCAGAGGCGGACTAGCTGGCTATGAGCAGTTCTTC.

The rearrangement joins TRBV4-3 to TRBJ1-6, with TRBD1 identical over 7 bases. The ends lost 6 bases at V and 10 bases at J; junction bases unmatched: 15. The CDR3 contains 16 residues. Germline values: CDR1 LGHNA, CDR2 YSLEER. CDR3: CASSDQGATGISPLHF. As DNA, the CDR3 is TGCGCCAGCAGTGATCAAGGGGCGACAGGGATATCACCCCTCCACTTT.

CDR3 nucleotide sequence: TGTGCCAGCAGTGTGGCAGGGCTGAACACTGAAGCTTTCTTT. It codes for CASSVAGLNTEAFF. This sequence joins TRBV6-1 and TRBJ1-1; D might be TRBD1 (5 bases). The CDR3 covers 14 residues. The V gene lost 4 bases and the J gene lost 0 bases, with 9 bases spanning the gap. Germline assignment: CDR1 MNHNS and CDR2 SASEGT.

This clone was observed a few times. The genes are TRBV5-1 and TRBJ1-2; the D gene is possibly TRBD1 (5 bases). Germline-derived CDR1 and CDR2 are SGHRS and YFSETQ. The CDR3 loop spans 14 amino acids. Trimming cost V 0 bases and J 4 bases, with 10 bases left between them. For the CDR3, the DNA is TGCGCCAGCAGCTTGGGTGGGGCCGGCTATGGCTACACCTTC. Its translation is CASSLGGAGYGYTF.

The CDR3 is CASSLNRGWSPLHF. The CDR3 DNA reads TGTGCCAGCAGCTTAAACAGGGGTTGGTCACCCCTCCACTTT. This chain links TRBV7-8 with TRBJ1-6, with TRBD1 matching over 7 bases. V lost 2 bases to trimming and J lost 10 bases; unmatched junction nucleotides: 5. The CDR3 length is 14 residues. The germline gives CDR1 SGHVS, CDR2 FQNEAQ.

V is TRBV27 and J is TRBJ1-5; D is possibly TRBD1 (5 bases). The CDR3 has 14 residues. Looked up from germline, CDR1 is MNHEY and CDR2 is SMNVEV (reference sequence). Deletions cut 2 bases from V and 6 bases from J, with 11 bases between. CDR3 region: CASSLGASFQPQHF. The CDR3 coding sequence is TGTGCCAGCAGTTTAGGGGCAAGCTTTCAGCCCCAGCATTTT.

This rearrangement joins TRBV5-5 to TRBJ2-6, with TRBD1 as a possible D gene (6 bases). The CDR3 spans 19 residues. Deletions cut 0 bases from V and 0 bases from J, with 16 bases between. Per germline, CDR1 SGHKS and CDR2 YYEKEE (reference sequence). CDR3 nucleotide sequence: TGTGCCAGCAGCTTGGCCGGTATCAGGGGACACTCTGGGGCCAACGTCCTGACTTTC. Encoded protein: CASSLAGIRGHSGANVLTF.

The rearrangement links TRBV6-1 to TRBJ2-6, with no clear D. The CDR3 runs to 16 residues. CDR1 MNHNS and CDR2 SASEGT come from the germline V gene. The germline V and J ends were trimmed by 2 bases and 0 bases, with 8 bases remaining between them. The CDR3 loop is CASSEYGYSGANVLTF. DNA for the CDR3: TGTGCCAGCAGTGAATACGGGTACTCTGGGGCCAACGTCCTGACTTTC.

The CDR3 region has the DNA TGTGCCAGCAGGGCAGGGTTCGAAAAACTGTTTTTT. Amino acid sequence: CASRAGFEKLFF. The V call is TRBV27, the J call TRBJ1-4, with D possibly TRBD1 on 5 matching bases. The CDR3 runs to 12 residues. The V gene lost 6 bases and the J gene lost 8 bases, with 10 bases spanning the gap. Germline CDR1 and CDR2: MNHEY and SMNVEV (reference sequence).

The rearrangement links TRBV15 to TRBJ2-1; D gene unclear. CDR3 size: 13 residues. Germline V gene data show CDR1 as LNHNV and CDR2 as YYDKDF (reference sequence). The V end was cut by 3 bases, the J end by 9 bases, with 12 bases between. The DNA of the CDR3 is TGTGCCACCAGCAGCGCCCAGGTCGGTGAGCAGTTCTTC. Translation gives CATSSAQVGEQFF.